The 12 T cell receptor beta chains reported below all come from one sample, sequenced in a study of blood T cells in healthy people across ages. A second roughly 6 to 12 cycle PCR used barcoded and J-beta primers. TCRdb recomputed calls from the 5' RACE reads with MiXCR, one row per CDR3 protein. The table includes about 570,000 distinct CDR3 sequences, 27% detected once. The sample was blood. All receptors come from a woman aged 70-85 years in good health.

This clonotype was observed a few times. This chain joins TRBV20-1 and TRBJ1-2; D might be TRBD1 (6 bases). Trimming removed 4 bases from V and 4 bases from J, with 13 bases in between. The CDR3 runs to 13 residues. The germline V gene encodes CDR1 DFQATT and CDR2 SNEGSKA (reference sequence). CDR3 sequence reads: CSAKGGTVYGYTF. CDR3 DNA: TGCAGTGCTAAGGGGGGGACCGTCTATGGCTACACCTTC.

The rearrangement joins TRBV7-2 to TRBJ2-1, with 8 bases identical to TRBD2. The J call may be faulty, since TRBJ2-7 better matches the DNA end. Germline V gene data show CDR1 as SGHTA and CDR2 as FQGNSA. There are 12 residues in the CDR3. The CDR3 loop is CASSLEAGGQYF. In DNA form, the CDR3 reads TGTGCCAGCAGCTTAGAGGCGGGGGGGCAGTACTTC.

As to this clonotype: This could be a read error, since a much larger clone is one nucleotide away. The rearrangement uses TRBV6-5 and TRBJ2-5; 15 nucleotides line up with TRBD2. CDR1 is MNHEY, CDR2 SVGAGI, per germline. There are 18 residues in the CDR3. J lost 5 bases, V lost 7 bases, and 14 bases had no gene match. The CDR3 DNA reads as TGTGCCAGCAATCACTATCCTCGGACTAGCGGGGGGGCTGAGACCCAGTACTTC. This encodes CASNHYPRTSGGAETQYF.

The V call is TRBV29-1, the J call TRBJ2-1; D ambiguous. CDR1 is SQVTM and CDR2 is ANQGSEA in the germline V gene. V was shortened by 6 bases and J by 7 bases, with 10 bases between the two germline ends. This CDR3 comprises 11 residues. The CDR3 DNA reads TGCAGCGTGGGTGAAGTGAATGAGCAGTTCTTC. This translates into CSVGEVNEQFF.

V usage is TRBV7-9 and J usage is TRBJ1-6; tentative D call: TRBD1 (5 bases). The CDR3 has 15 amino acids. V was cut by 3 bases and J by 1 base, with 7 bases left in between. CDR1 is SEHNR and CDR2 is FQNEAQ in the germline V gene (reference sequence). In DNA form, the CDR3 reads TGTGCCAGCAGCTTCCGACAGTCCTATAATTCACCCCTCCACTTT. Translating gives CASSFRQSYNSPLHF.

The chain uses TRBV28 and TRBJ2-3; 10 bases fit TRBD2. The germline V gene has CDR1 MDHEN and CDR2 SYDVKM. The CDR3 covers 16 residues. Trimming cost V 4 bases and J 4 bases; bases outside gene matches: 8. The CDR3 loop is CASSSSGRILADTQYF. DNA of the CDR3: TGTGCCAGCAGTTCTAGCGGGAGAATTTTGGCAGATACGCAGTATTTT. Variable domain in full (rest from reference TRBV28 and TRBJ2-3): DVKVTQSSRYLVKRTGEKVFLECVQDMDHENMFWYRQDPGLGLRLIYFSYDVKMKEKGDIPEGYSVSREKKERFSLILESASTNQTSMYLCASSSSGRILADTQYFGPGTRLTVL.

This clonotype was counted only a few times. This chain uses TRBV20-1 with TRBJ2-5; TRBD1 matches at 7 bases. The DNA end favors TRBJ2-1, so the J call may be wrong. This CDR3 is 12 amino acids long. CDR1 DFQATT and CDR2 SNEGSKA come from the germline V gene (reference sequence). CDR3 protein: CSASTGLGEQFF. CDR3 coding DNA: TGCAGTGCCTCGACAGGGTTGGGTGAGCAGTTCTTC.

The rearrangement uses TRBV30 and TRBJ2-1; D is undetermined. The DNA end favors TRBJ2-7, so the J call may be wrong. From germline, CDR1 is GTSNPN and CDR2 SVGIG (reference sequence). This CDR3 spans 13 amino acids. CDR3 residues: CAWSVGGFYEQYF. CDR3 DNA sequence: TGTGCCTGGAGTGTAGGTGGTTTTTACGAGCAGTACTTC.

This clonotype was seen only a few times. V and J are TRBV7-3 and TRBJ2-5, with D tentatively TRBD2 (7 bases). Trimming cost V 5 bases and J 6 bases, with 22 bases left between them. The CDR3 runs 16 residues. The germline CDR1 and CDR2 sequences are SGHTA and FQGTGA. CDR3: CASSGGASGPTKTQYF. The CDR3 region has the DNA TGTGCCAGCAGCGGGGGGGCGAGCGGGCCTACAAAGACCCAGTACTTC. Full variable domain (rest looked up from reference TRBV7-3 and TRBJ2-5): GAGVSQTPSNKVTEKGKYVELRCDPISGHTALYWYRQSLGQGPEFLIYFQGTGAADDSGLPNDRFFAVRPEGSVSTLKIQRTERGDSAVYLCASSGGASGPTKTQYFGPGTRLLVL.

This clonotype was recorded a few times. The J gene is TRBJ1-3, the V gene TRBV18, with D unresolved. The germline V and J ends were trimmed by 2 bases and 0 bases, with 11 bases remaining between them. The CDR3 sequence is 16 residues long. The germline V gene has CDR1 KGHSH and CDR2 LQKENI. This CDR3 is CASSPWQTSSGNTIYF. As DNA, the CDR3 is TGTGCCAGCTCACCATGGCAGACAAGCTCTGGAAACACCATATATTTT.

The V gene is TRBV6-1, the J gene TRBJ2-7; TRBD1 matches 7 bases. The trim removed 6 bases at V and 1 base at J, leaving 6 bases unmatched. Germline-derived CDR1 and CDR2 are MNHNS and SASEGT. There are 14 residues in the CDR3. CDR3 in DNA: TGTGCCAGCAGAAGGCCGGGACAGTCCTACGAGCAGTACTTC. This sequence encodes CASRRPGQSYEQYF.

The CDR3 bases are TGTGCCAGCAGTCGACTAGCGGGGCCCACAGATACGCAGTATTTT. The encoded protein is CASSRLAGPTDTQYF. The chain couples TRBV12-3 or TRBV12-4 to TRBJ2-3; TRBD2 agrees at 11 bases. V trimming: 5 bases; J trimming: 2 bases; junction bases outside the gene matches: 3. The CDR3 runs 15 residues.